A single sample is the source of the 7 T cell receptor beta chains below, sequenced in a study of blood T cell repertoires in COVID-19 (dated by TCRdb to about 2020). The protocol used for the library was the immunoSEQ multiplex PCR assay. TCRdb mirrors the immuneACCESS table, restricted to in-frame sequences. Some clones are absent from its copies; in checked studies, under half trace to an unresolved V gene, and the reason for the others is unknown. The sample yields 200,000 to 250,000 clones; roughly nine tenths were counted once. The top ten constitute about 6.5% of the sample. Sequencing was carried out using peripheral blood. The origin of the receptors is a man in his fifties or sixties who had recovered from COVID-19.

This chain joins TRBV19 and TRBJ2-1; 11 positions agree with TRBD2. V shed 6 bases, J shed 7 bases, and the junction held 11 bases outside the gene matches. The CDR3 loop spans 16 amino acids. CDR1 and CDR2 (germline): LNHDA, SQIVND (reference sequence). The CDR3 spells CASRFRLAGMGNEQFF. The CDR3 region has the DNA TGTGCCAGTAGGTTCCGACTAGCGGGAATGGGGAATGAGCAGTTCTTC.

The chain carries TRBV19 and TRBJ2-1; D is perhaps TRBD2 (6 bases). Germline CDR1 and CDR2: LNHDA and SQIVND (reference sequence). V was trimmed by 2 bases and J by 2 bases, leaving 13 bases between them. The CDR3 runs 16 residues. The CDR3 DNA sequence: TGTGCCAGTAGTATATCACGACTAGTTACCTACAATGAGCAGTTCTTC. Amino acids: CASSISRLVTYNEQFF. Complete variable domain (other parts from reference TRBV19 and TRBJ2-1): DGGITQSPKYLFRKEGQNVTLSCEQNLNHDAMYWYRQDPGQGLRLIYYSQIVNDFQKGDIAEGYSVSREKKESFPLTVTSAQKNPTAFYLCASSISRLVTYNEQFFGPGTRLTVL.

V is TRBV4-3 and J is TRBJ2-7, with unresolved D. This CDR3 is 13 amino acids long. Germline V gene data show CDR1 as LGHNA and CDR2 as YSLEER. V gave up 4 bases and J gave up 3 bases, with 10 bases separating them. CDR3 amino acids: CASSPRAYYEQYF. The CDR3 DNA sequence: TGCGCCAGCAGCCCCCGTGCCTACTACGAGCAGTACTTC.

The rearrangement links TRBV6-4 to TRBJ1-2, with D maybe TRBD1 (6 bases). The V end was cut by 3 bases, the J end by 8 bases, with 13 bases between. The CDR3 spans 13 residues. Germline CDR1 is MRHNA and CDR2 is SNTAGT. The CDR3, as DNA: TGTGCCAGCAGTGAAAGCGGGACAAGGGGCTACACCTTC. This codes for CASSESGTRGYTF.

The rearrangement links TRBV19 to TRBJ2-1, with 9 bases that match TRBD2. The CDR3 length is 14 residues. V gave up 5 bases and J gave up 8 bases; unmatched junction bases: 7. Germline V gives CDR1 LNHDA, CDR2 SQIVND (reference sequence). CDR3 loop: CASSAGLAYDEQFF. CDR3 nucleotide sequence: TGTGCCAGTAGTGCGGGACTAGCATACGATGAGCAGTTCTTC.

CDR3 coding DNA: TGTGCCAGCAGCCTGAAACGGGGTGGAGGAGACTATGGCTACACCTTC. It codes for CASSLKRGGGDYGYTF. V usage is TRBV4-2 and J usage is TRBJ1-2; D remains unclear. The CDR3 is 16 residues long. The V and J ends lost 4 bases and 3 bases respectively, with 18 bases between them. Looked up from germline, CDR1 is LGHNA and CDR2 is YNFKEQ.

The V and J genes are TRBV5-4 and TRBJ2-5; D ambiguous. CDR1 SGHNT and CDR2 YYREEE come from the germline V gene (reference sequence). The CDR3 consists of 13 residues. Trimming stripped 3 bases from V and 7 bases from J, with 13 bases between. Written as DNA, the CDR3 is TGTGCCAGCAGCTCGGTTGGTGGCGGGACCCAGTACTTC. Protein product: CASSSVGGGTQYF.